Only a few counts were recorded for the clone carrying this T cell receptor (beta chain). What it binds is not known. The data stem from a study of T cells in localized non-small cell lung cancer. Notes on the study in general: Adjacent lung tissue had a median about 57 of the top 100 clones found in the tumor. Among blood samples, higher T cell density accompanied longer overall survival. Maximal T cell clonality occurred in uninvolved adjacent lung, with tumor ranking below it.

Sequencing was performed with immunoSEQ multiplex PCR; in TCRdb, only in-frame clones are kept and a portion is missing. The table shows 2,000 or so clones, with nearly 25% occurring only once. Germline assignment: CDR1 MDHEN and CDR2 SYDVKM. The CDR3 runs 15 residues. J lost 3 bases, V lost 4 bases, and 8 bases had no gene match. This receptor was obtained from a female donor over 55 with stage I lung adenocarcinoma. The rearrangement links TRBV28 to TRBJ2-7, with 8 positions matching TRBD2. The material sequenced was lung tumor tissue, taken before any cancer treatment. The CDR3 here is CASSSAGGGGYEQYF. In DNA, the CDR3 is TGTGCCAGCAGTTCGGCCGGGGGGGGTGGCTACGAGCAGTACTTC.